The sequence of this T cell receptor beta chain was determined in a study of a mutant IDH1 vaccine in newly diagnosed glioma. For the study at large: Prior therapy was radiotherapy, temozolomide, or both; most received both.

Notes on this clone: The antigen is undetermined.

Time point of the sample: week 23, last vaccination. Vaccination comprised doses that each held 300 ug of mutant IDH1 20-mer peptide, plus topical imiquimod. V was pared by 3 bases and J by 2 bases, with 6 bases of the junction left unmatched. CDR1 is KGHSH and CDR2 is LQKENI in the germline V gene. The CDR3 is made up of 15 amino acids. Sequencing was performed with immunoSEQ multiplex PCR; in TCRdb, only in-frame clones are kept and a portion is missing. Here the sample spans approximately 70,000 clones, approximately 87% being singletons. This clonotype originated in a man between 18 and 29 years old with glioma. The chain uses TRBV18 and TRBJ1-1, with TRBD1 identical over 7 bases. The input for sequencing was PBMCs, taken from a glioma patient whose treatment included an IDH1 peptide vaccine. CDR3 nucleotides: TGTGCCAGCTCACCTACCGGGACAGCCAACACTGAAGCTTTCTTT. Protein sequence: CASSPTGTANTEAFF.